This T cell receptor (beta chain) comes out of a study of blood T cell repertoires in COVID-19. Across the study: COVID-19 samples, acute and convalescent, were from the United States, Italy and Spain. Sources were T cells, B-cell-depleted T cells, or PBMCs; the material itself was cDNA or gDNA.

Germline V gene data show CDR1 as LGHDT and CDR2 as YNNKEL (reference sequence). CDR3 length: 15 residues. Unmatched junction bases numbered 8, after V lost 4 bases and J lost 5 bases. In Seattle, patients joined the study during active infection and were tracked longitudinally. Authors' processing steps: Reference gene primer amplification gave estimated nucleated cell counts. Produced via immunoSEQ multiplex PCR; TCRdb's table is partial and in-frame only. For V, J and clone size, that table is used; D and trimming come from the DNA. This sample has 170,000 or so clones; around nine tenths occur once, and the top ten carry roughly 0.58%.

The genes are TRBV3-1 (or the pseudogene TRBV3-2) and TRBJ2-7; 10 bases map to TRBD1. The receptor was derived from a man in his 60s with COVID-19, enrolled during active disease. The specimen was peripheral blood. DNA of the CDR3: TGTGCCAGCAGCCCGGACAGGGGGTTCGTCAACGAGCAGTACTTC. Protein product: CASSPDRGFVNEQYF.